This TCR beta chain originates from a study of graft-versus-host responses after intestinal transplantation. Turning to the study itself: Induction using anti-thymocyte globulin, followed by tacrolimus and steroids for around 3 years, was given to all recipients. Study results and caveats: Among recipient marrow samples, GvH clones were found; some appeared first in ileum or blood. When patients had graft-donor T cell macrochimerism, their allografts held high graft-versus-host to host-versus-graft clonal ratios.

Profiled with immunoSEQ multiplex PCR; TCRdb holds only in-frame clones, not every one. The data show about 50,000 clones, about 88% seen once. This CDR3 is 17 amino acids long. Germline V gene data show CDR1 as GTSNPN and CDR2 as SVGIG (reference sequence). Trimming took 2 bases from V and 0 from J, leaving 20 bases between them. As concerns this clone: What it recognizes is unknown.

The specimen was unstimulated CD4+ T cells sorted from spleen or lymph node cells, collected before transplant. The gene calls are TRBV30 and TRBJ2-7; D might be TRBD2 (5 bases). This receptor was obtained from a human donor who was the organ donor for an intestinal transplant. CDR3 sequence reads: CAWSTYPVVGVSYEQYF. DNA for the CDR3: TGTGCCTGGAGTACGTACCCGGTTGTCGGGGTCTCCTACGAGCAGTACTTC.